This TCR beta chain derives from a study of blood T cell repertoires in COVID-19. Sequencing was performed with immunoSEQ multiplex PCR; in TCRdb, only in-frame clones are kept and a portion is missing. The table records fewer than 350,000 clones, 89% of them present only once. V lost 2 bases and J 1 base, leaving 9 bases between the germline ends. There are 14 residues in the CDR3. Looked up from germline, CDR1 is SGHRS and CDR2 is YFSETQ. This clone appeared a few times. This sequence originates from a man in his 60s who had recovered from COVID-19. The sample taken for sequencing was PBMCs or T cells enriched from blood (not recorded which). The genes are TRBV5-1 and TRBJ1-1; possibly TRBD1 for D (5 bases). The CDR3 DNA reads TGCGCCAGCAGCTTTGACAGTCAGAACACTGAAGCTTTCTTT. Its translation is CASSFDSQNTEAFF.